This TCR beta chain was sequenced in a study of T cell responses to AZD1222 COVID-19 vaccine. Using immunoSEQ multiplex PCR, the repertoire was profiled, and TCRdb retains in-frame clones only, with some absent. In the table there are roughly 150,000 clones, around nine tenths of which are singletons. As to this clone: Its antigen is not identified.

General study results and limits: The reported proportion of spike-specific TCRs targeting unmutated variant regions was nearly half. Clonal diversity was possibly underestimated; the donors were predominantly white British and more often female.

CDR1 and CDR2 from the germline V gene are SGHRS and YFSETQ. There are 13 residues in the CDR3. Trimming took off 0 bases at V and 8 bases at J, with 9 bases between the two ends. Material: peripheral blood, obtained on day 0 of AZD1222 vaccination. The origin of this receptor is an adult in good health. This chain links TRBV5-1 with TRBJ2-1, with D unclear. The CDR3 nucleotides read TGCGCCAGCAGCTTGGGAAGGATTGATGAGCAGTTCTTC. This sequence encodes CASSLGRIDEQFF.